This is a list of T cell receptor beta chains from one sample in a study of blood T cell repertoires in COVID-19. Sequencing used immunoSEQ multiplex PCR; TCRdb keeps in-frame clones, though not all of them. This table holds 150,000 to 160,000 clones, approximately 78% found once. The sequencing sample was made of peripheral blood. Source of these receptors: a man older than 75 with acute or convalescent COVID-19. Each CDR3 is given with its conserved first and last residue. The D gene is left open where the match is weak. Clone size is not always given. Where it is, it says once, few, many or a class for expanded clones.

J gene,clone size,D gene,V gene,CDR3 DNA,CDR3 protein
TRBJ2-7,few,.,TRBV27,TGTGCCAGCAGTTTATGGAACAGATGGAACTACGAGCAGTACTTC,CASSLWNRWNYEQYF
TRBJ1-1,.,.,TRBV2,TGTGCCAGCAGGCGGACAGTAGATGGCAAAGAAGCTTTCTTT,CASRRTVDGKEAFF
TRBJ2-2,.,TRBD2,TRBV5-1,TGCGCCAGCAGCCTAGGACTAGCGGGGGCTACGAACACCGGGGAGCTGTTTTTT,CASSLGLAGATNTGELFF
TRBJ1-2,many,.,TRBV7-2,TGTGCCAGCAGCACGTTCGGGGGGGATGGCTACACCTTC,CASSTFGGDGYTF
TRBJ2-2,.,TRBD2,TRBV4-1,TGCGCCAGCAGCCCTAGGACTAGCGGGGGTTTCACCGGGGAGCTGTTTTTT,CASSPRTSGGFTGELFF
TRBJ1-2,.,TRBD1,TRBV28,TGTGCCAGCAGCCACGGACAGGGGGCTGGGTATGGCTACACCTTC,CASSHGQGAGYGYTF
TRBJ2-1,.,TRBD1,TRBV11-2,TGTGCCAGCAGCTATGGACAGGAGTTTAAGCAGTTCTTC,CASSYGQEFKQFF
TRBJ2-5,few,.,TRBV6-6,TGTGCCAGCAGTCGCAACAGGGAGGGGAGTGAGACCCAGTACTTC,CASSRNREGSETQYF
TRBJ2-5,.,.,TRBV24-1,TGTGCCACCAGTGAAGGACTCCACGCGGCCCAGTACTTC,CATSEGLHAAQYF
TRBJ2-3,.,.,TRBV29-1,TGCAGCGTTGCCAGTCCCACAGATACGCAGTATTTT,CSVASPTDTQYF
TRBJ2-2,.,.,TRBV18,TGTGCCAGCTCACCATCCCCCGCAGGGTCCGCCGGGGAGCTGTTTTTT,CASSPSPAGSAGELFF
TRBJ1-2,.,.,TRBV6-5,TGTGCCATCGACGATCAGGGCCTTTCTCTTTATGGCTACACCTTC,CAIDDQGLSLYGYTF
TRBJ2-5,.,TRBD1,TRBV27,TGTGCCAGCGCCAGGGACAGAAAAGAGACCCAGTACTTC,CASARDRKETQYF
TRBJ2-1,.,TRBD2,TRBV9,TGTGCCAGCAGCGAAGGACTAGCGGGGGGGCTGTTGGACAATGAGCAGTTCTTC,CASSEGLAGGLLDNEQFF
TRBJ2-1,.,TRBD2,TRBV2,TGTGCCAGCAGTTCGGGGACTAGCGGCTACAATGAGCAGTTCTTC,CASSSGTSGYNEQFF
TRBJ2-5,.,TRBD1,TRBV3-1/TRBV3-2,TGTGCCAGCAGCCAAGTCGGGACAGCCGTAGGGACCCAGTACTTC,CASSQVGTAVGTQYF
TRBJ1-2,.,.,TRBV19,TGTGCCAGTAGCCCCTTAACAGGGAGTGGCTACACCTTC,CASSPLTGSGYTF
TRBJ2-3,.,TRBD1,TRBV24-1,TGTGCCACCAGTGATCGGGACAGGGGGCGCGCAGATACGCAGTATTTT,CATSDRDRGRADTQYF
TRBJ1-4,.,TRBD1,TRBV11-2,TGTGCCAGCGCCCCAGGGGGCAGGGCTAATGAAAAACTGTTTTTT,CASAPGGRANEKLFF
TRBJ1-2,.,.,TRBV7-2,TGTGCCAGCAGCTTAGCGCATTCAGGGGTCTATGGCTACACCTTC,CASSLAHSGVYGYTF
TRBJ1-2,.,TRBD1,TRBV7-3,TGTGCCAGCAGCTTTGCAGGGGGGAAAAACTATGGCTACACCTTC,CASSFAGGKNYGYTF
TRBJ1-1,.,.,TRBV12-3/TRBV12-4,TGTGCCAGTAGTACGGGTTCTGAAGCTTTCTTT,CASSTGSEAFF
TRBJ2-1,once,TRBD1,TRBV6-5,TGTGCCAGCAGTTACCAGCCAGGGGGCTACAATGAGCAGTTCTTC,CASSYQPGGYNEQFF
TRBJ2-2,.,.,TRBV19,TGTGCCAGTACCGAAAGGGGGGGGATCGGGGAGCTGTTTTTT,CASTERGGIGELFF
TRBJ2-4,once,.,TRBV28,TGTGCCAGCAAGGGCAGTCGAGGGGGATCGGACATTCAGTACTTC,CASKGSRGGSDIQYF
TRBJ2-7,.,TRBD2,TRBV19,TGTGCCAGTAGTATTTACGCCGGCGGGAGGCCTCTTGGCGAGCGGTACTTC,CASSIYAGGRPLGERYF
TRBJ1-6,few,.,TRBV7-2,TGTGCCAGCAGCTTACAGGGCAGGGGAGATTCACCCCTCCACTTT,CASSLQGRGDSPLHF
TRBJ2-3,.,.,TRBV30,TGTGCCTGGAGTGCTCTAGGAACTAGCACAGATACGCAGTATTTT,CAWSALGTSTDTQYF
TRBJ1-2,.,.,TRBV3-1/TRBV3-2,TGTGCCAGCAGCCAAAATACTCAGGGGTCTTTTACTTCGGGAGGCTACACCTTC,CASSQNTQGSFTSGGYTF
TRBJ2-5,.,.,TRBV12-3/TRBV12-4,TGTGCCAGCAGTCGGAGGGGCTCGCAGACCCAGTACTTC,CASSRRGSQTQYF
TRBJ1-6,.,TRBD1,TRBV28,TGTGCCAGCAGTGAAAGGACAGGGAGCAGTTCACCCCTCCACTTT,CASSERTGSSSPLHF
TRBJ2-2,.,.,TRBV12-3/TRBV12-4,TGTGCCAGCACCCTGGCCGACACCGGGGAGCTGTTTTTT,CASTLADTGELFF
TRBJ1-3,few,TRBD1,TRBV18,TGTGCCAGCACCCGGGACAGGGCTGGAAACACCATATATTTT,CASTRDRAGNTIYF
TRBJ1-1,once,.,TRBV4-1,TGCGCCAGCAGCCATACACCACGGGAAATGAACACTGAAGCTTTCTTT,CASSHTPREMNTEAFF
TRBJ1-1,.,TRBD1,TRBV30,TGTGCCTGGAGTAAGGGACAGGGAGGGACTGAAGCTTTCTTT,CAWSKGQGGTEAFF
TRBJ2-7,.,TRBD1,TRBV11-3,TGTGCCAGCAGCACCTCCGGGACAGAGTTCGGCGGGCAGTACTTC,CASSTSGTEFGGQYF
TRBJ1-2,.,TRBD1,TRBV6-5,TGTGCCAGCAGGCAGGGACAGGCTAACTATGGCTACACCTTC,CASRQGQANYGYTF
TRBJ1-3,.,.,TRBV28,TGTGCCAGCATAAGTTCCGCGCCGGTGAGGCGGACCATATATTTT,CASISSAPVRRTIYF
TRBJ2-5,.,TRBD2,TRBV13,TGTGCCAGCAGCTCGCTAAGGCGAGCGGGGGCCTTACAAGAGACCCAGTACTTC,CASSSLRRAGALQETQYF
TRBJ1-5,many,TRBD1,TRBV28,TGTGCCAGCAGTGGACAGGGGGGCCTTCAGCCCCAGCATTTT,CASSGQGGLQPQHF
TRBJ1-2,.,.,TRBV6-5,TGTGCCAGCACCAGGACAACAGGAAGCTATGGCTACACCTTC,CASTRTTGSYGYTF
TRBJ1-1,.,.,TRBV5-5,TGTGCCAGCACCTGGACGGGGGAGAACACTGAAGCTTTCTTT,CASTWTGENTEAFF
TRBJ2-7,.,.,TRBV18,TGTGCCAGCTCACCTCCGTCCTACGAGCAGTACTTC,CASSPPSYEQYF
TRBJ1-2,.,.,TRBV6-5,TGTGCCAGCAGTCCTACGCCCTGGTCCTATGGCTACACCTTC,CASSPTPWSYGYTF
TRBJ1-2,.,TRBD1,TRBV12-3/TRBV12-4,TGTGCCAGCAGTTTCGACAGGGGCCATGGCTACACCTTC,CASSFDRGHGYTF
TRBJ1-6,few,TRBD1,TRBV5-1,TGCGCCAGCAGTAGTGTGGGACAGGGTTATAATTCACCCCTCCACTTT,CASSSVGQGYNSPLHF
TRBJ1-1,few,.,TRBV5-1,TGCGCCAGCAGCTTTCTCCAGGGAGGTACTGAAGCTTTCTTT,CASSFLQGGTEAFF
TRBJ2-2,.,.,TRBV5-1,TGCGCCAGCAGCTTGGGACAGCAAACCGGGGAGCTGTTTTTT,CASSLGQQTGELFF
TRBJ1-1,few,.,TRBV5-6,TGTGCCAGCAGCTTCCTTGGTGAGCGGCTGAACACTGAAGCTTTCTTT,CASSFLGERLNTEAFF
TRBJ1-2,.,.,TRBV4-1,TGCGCCAGCAGCCAAGGGCAGGGGAACGGCTACACCTTC,CASSQGQGNGYTF
TRBJ1-5,few,.,TRBV3-1/TRBV3-2,TGTGCCAGCAGCCAAGGGGCTGGCAATCAGCCCCAGCATTTT,CASSQGAGNQPQHF
TRBJ1-4,.,.,TRBV5-8,TGTGCCAGCAGCTTGTGGACTGCGAATGAAAAACTGTTTTTT,CASSLWTANEKLFF
TRBJ2-3,.,.,TRBV7-9,TGTGCCAGCGCTAGTTTGTCGGCAGATACGCAGTATTTT,CASASLSADTQYF
TRBJ2-5,.,TRBD2,TRBV2,TGTGCCAGCACCGGGGGGTCGCGGGAGACCCAGTACTTC,CASTGGSRETQYF
TRBJ2-5,once,.,TRBV10-2,TGCGCCAGCAGCGGGGAAGCCCAAGAGACCCAGTACTTC,CASSGEAQETQYF
TRBJ2-1,once,.,TRBV4-3,TGCGCCAGCAGCCAAGACTCTCTAACAGGGCCTTACAATGAACAGTTCTTC,CASSQDSLTGPYNEQFF
TRBJ2-1,.,.,TRBV5-1,TGCGCCAGCAGCTTGGCCGAGGGAGGAGGCTGGGGTGAGCAGTTCTTC,CASSLAEGGGWGEQFF